This TCR beta chain came from a study of brain T cells in children with intractable seizures. Only cases whose brain tissue showed the highest T cell transcript signatures were sequenced. The protocol was immunoSEQ multiplex PCR, while the TCRdb copy is restricted to in-frame clones and leaves out a portion. The repertoire has about 22,000 clones, under 95% of them found once; the top ten carry 5% to 7%. This clonotype originated in a boy under 18 with focal cortical dysplasia and intractable seizures. This specimen was peripheral blood, taken at surgery.

The CDR3 loop reads CASSDGGIGSNEQFF. DNA for the CDR3: TGTGCCAGCAGTGACGGCGGGATAGGAAGCAATGAGCAGTTCTTC. V usage is TRBV6-4 and J usage is TRBJ2-1; perhaps TRBD2 as D (6 bases). V lost 2 bases, J lost 6 bases, and 14 bases lay in between. This CDR3 spans 15 amino acids. The germline gives CDR1 MRHNA, CDR2 SNTAGT.